This T cell receptor (beta chain) was recovered during a study of T cells in Graves' hyperthyroidism and ophthalmopathy. Study results and caveats: Ophthalmopathy was predicted by the model a median of approximately 6.6 months ahead of onset. Ophthalmopathy was separated from stable hyperthyroidism by a 13 V-J model. Most clonotypes expanded in thyroid above 0.001 were likewise present in blood.

This clonotype showed up many times. The antigen is not known. J was trimmed by 0 bases and V by 2 bases; bases with no gene match: 2. The CDR3 is 15 residues long. Every diagnosis used clinical symptoms, serum thyroxine and TRAb, thyroid ultrasound and orbital computed tomography. There were TCR beta CDR3 regions amplified from RNA transcripts. An initial round of RT-PCR targeting the TCR CDR3 relied on the HTBI primer set. TCRdb re-derived calls from the multiplex PCR reads in MiXCR, one entry per CDR3 protein. The top ten hold roughly 13% of the sample, which has approximately 430,000 distinct CDR3 sequences, 14% to 15% seen once.

The sequencing sample was made of blood. The receptor was isolated from a man younger than 35 with Graves' ophthalmopathy. The rearrangement links TRBV12-3 or TRBV12-4 to TRBJ2-3; 7 bases map to TRBD1. The CDR3, as DNA: TGTGCCAGCAGTTTAAGGGGGCAAAGCACAGATACGCAGTATTTT. Residues: CASSLRGQSTDTQYF.